The 7 T cell receptor beta chains below come from one sample, sequenced in a study of shared clonotypes between healthy human individuals. Naive-designated CD8 cells lacked CD45RO, were positively enriched for CCR7, and omitted terminally differentiated effector memory CD45RA+ cells. Sequencing used immunoSEQ multiplex PCR; TCRdb keeps in-frame clones, though not all of them. The sample has about 2.1 million clones, just under 95% seen once. Material for sequencing was naive CD8+ T cells from PBMCs. These receptors came from a man between 18 and 35 years old in good health. Some clones in this sample may be carry-over from other donors' samples.

About this clone: In the same sample, other DNA sequences code for this CDR3. The chain has TRBV19 and TRBJ2-7; 7 nucleotides line up with TRBD2. CDR3 length: 15 amino acids. V lost 3 bases, J lost 0 bases, and 5 bases stayed unmatched. Per germline, CDR1 LNHDA and CDR2 SQIVND (reference sequence). DNA of the CDR3: TGTGCCAGTAGTATTGGGACTACGAGCTCCTACGAGCAGTACTTC. It is translated as CASSIGTTSSYEQYF.

The chain couples TRBV9 to TRBJ2-1; 7 bases map to TRBD2. Germline lookup yields CDR1 SGDLS and CDR2 YYNGEE. The CDR3 extends over 15 amino acids. The V segment lost 3 bases and the J segment 5 bases; nucleotides outside the gene matches: 8. CDR3 sequence: CASSARRELNNEQFF. CDR3 bases: TGTGCCAGCAGCGCAAGGCGGGAGCTGAACAATGAGCAGTTCTTC.

This rearrangement joins TRBV5-4 to TRBJ2-5, with TRBD1 identical over 7 bases. This CDR3 has 15 residues. Germline V lookup: CDR1 SGHNT, CDR2 YYREEE (reference sequence). Losses at the gene ends were 3 bases for V and 3 bases for J; bases not matched to a gene: 8. CDR3 DNA: TGTGCCAGCAGCTCCCGTCAGGGGGACGAAGAGACCCAGTACTTC. Translating it yields CASSSRQGDEETQYF.

The CDR3 DNA sequence: TGTGCCAGCAGTCCGCGGACAGGGTGGGGACAGCCCCAGCATTTT. Its translation is CASSPRTGWGQPQHF. The chain combines TRBV27 with TRBJ1-5, with 8 bases matching TRBD1. The CDR3 covers 15 residues. With V trimmed by 5 bases and J by 7 bases, 10 bases remained unmatched. Germline CDR1 is MNHEY and CDR2 is SMNVEV (reference sequence).

This clone was counted between two and nine times. V and J are TRBV27 and TRBJ1-2; a possible D gene is TRBD1 (6 bases). V shed 6 bases and J shed 3 bases, with 17 bases lying between them. This CDR3 is 15 amino acids long. Germline loops: CDR1 MNHEY, CDR2 SMNVEV (reference sequence). The CDR3 sequence: CASSPGTGWDYGYTF. The CDR3 DNA is TGTGCCAGCAGCCCCGGCACAGGGTGGGACTATGGCTACACCTTC.

The chain combines TRBV7-8 with TRBJ2-3, with no clear D. This CDR3 has 17 residues. V was cut by 1 base and J by 0 bases, with 14 bases left in between. CDR1 SGHVS and CDR2 FQNEAQ come from the germline V gene. CDR3: CASSLVPVVASTDTQYF. CDR3 coding DNA: TGTGCCAGCAGCTTAGTACCGGTCGTGGCTAGCACAGATACGCAGTATTTT. Full variable domain (rest looked up from reference TRBV7-8 and TRBJ2-3): GAGVSQSPRYKVAKRGQDVALRCDPISGHVSLFWYQQALGQGPEFLTYFQNEAQLDKSGLPSDRFFAERPEGSVSTLKIQRTQQEDSAVYLCASSLVPVVASTDTQYFGPGTRLTVL.

This chain joins TRBV7-9 and TRBJ1-3, with D unclear. V lost 5 bases to trimming and J lost 8 bases, with 10 bases between them. Germline CDR1 is SEHNR and CDR2 is FQNEAQ (reference sequence). This CDR3 contains 12 residues. The CDR3, as DNA: TGTGCCAGCAGCCCCCATATTCACACCATATATTTT. This translates into CASSPHIHTIYF.